The next 2 T cell receptor beta chains were all read from a single sample in a study of graft-versus-host responses after intestinal transplantation (dated by TCRdb to the early 2020s). The library came from the immunoSEQ multiplex PCR assay. Imported from immuneACCESS, the table was reduced by TCRdb to in-frame sequences with V and J called. These copies leave out some clones; in studies compared against another copy, an unresolved V gene accounts for under half, and the cause of the remainder is not known. For this sample there are 98,000 or so clones; around 86% appear just once. The ten largest clones capture under 1.5% of the sample. The specimen was PBMCs, collected 255 days after intestinal transplant. The receptor set was obtained from a human patient who received an intestinal transplant, so some T cells may come from the graft donor.

This clone is a singleton in its sample. The chain links TRBV7-2 to TRBJ2-3, with 13 bases aligning to TRBD2. The CDR3 loop spans 17 amino acids. V was pared by 7 bases and J by 7 bases, with 14 bases of the junction left unmatched. From germline, CDR1 is SGHTA and CDR2 FQGNSA. The CDR3 nucleotides read TGTGCCAGCACCCCGCCCGGGACTAGCGGGGAGGCATATACGCAGTATTTT. It codes for CASTPPGTSGEAYTQYF.

This clone was observed many times. The chain recombines TRBV7-3 with TRBJ1-3; D gene ambiguous. The germline V gene encodes CDR1 SGHTA and CDR2 FQGTGA. The V and J ends lost 2 bases and 0 bases respectively, with 2 bases between them. The CDR3 spans 13 residues. The CDR3 protein is CASSLASGNTIYF. The CDR3 coding sequence is TGTGCCAGCAGCTTAGCCTCTGGAAACACCATATATTTT.